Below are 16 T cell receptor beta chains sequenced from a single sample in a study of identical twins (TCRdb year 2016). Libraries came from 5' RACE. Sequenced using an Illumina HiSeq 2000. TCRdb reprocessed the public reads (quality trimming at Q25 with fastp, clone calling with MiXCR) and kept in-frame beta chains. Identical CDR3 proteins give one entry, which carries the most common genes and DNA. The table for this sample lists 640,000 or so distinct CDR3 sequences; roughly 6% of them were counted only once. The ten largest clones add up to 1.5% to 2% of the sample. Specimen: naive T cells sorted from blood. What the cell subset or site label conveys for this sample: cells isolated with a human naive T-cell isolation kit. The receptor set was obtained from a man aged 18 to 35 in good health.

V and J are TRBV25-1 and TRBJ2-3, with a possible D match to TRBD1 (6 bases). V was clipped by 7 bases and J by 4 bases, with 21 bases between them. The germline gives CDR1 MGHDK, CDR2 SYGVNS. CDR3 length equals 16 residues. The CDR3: CASTPPWGQGPDTQYF. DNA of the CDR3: TGTGCCAGCACCCCCCCCTGGGGCCAGGGGCCAGATACGCAGTATTTT.

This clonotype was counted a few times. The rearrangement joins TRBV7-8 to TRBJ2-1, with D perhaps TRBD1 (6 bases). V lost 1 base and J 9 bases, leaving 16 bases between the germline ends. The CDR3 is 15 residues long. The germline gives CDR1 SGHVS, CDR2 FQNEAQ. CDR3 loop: CASSLVGPMGAEQFF. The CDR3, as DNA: TGTGCCAGCAGCTTAGTTGGGCCAATGGGGGCTGAGCAGTTCTTC.

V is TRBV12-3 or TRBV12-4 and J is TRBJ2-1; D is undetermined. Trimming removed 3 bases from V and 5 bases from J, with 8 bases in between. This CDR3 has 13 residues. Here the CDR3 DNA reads TGTGCCAGCAGTTTCGACACAGACAATGAGCAGTTCTTC. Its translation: CASSFDTDNEQFF.

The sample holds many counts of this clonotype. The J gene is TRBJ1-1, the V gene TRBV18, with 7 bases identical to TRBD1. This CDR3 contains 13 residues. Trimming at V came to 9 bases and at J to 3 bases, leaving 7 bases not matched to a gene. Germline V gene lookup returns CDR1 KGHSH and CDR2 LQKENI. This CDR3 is CARKGGGDTEAFF. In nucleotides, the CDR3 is TGTGCCAGGAAAGGGGGCGGGGACACTGAAGCTTTCTTT.

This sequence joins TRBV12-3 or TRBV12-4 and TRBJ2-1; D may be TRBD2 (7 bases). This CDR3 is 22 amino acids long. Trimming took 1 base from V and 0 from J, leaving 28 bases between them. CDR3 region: CASSLGGGLAEIKPSSYNEQFF. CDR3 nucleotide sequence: TGTGCCAGCAGTTTAGGGGGGGGCCTAGCGGAGATAAAACCGAGCTCCTACAATGAGCAGTTCTTC.

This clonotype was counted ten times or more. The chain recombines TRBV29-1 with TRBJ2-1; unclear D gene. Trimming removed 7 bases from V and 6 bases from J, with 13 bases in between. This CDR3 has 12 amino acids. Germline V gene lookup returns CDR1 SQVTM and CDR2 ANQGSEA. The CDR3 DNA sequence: TGCAGCGGGAGTTTCAGTCGCAATGAGCAGTTCTTC. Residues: CSGSFSRNEQFF.

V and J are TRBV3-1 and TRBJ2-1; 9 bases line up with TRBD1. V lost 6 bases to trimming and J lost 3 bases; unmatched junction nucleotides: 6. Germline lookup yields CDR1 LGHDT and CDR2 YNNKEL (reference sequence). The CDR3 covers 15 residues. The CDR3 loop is CASRPGQGIYNEQFF. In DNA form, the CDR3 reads TGTGCCAGCAGACCTGGACAGGGGATCTACAATGAGCAGTTCTTC.

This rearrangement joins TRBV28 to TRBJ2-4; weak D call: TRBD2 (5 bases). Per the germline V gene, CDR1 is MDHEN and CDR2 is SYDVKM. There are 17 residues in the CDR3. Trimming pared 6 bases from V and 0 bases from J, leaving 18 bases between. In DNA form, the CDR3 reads TGTGCCAGCAGCCGCTCCGGGGTAGTTCTAGCCAAAAACATTCAGTACTTC. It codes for CASSRSGVVLAKNIQYF.

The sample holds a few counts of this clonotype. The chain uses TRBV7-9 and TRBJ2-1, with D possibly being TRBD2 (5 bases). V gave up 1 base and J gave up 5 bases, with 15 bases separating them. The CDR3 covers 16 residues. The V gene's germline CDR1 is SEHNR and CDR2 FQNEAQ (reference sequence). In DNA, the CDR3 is TGTGCCAGCAGCTTAGGAGCGGAGGACCCCCACAATGAGCAGTTCTTC. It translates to CASSLGAEDPHNEQFF.

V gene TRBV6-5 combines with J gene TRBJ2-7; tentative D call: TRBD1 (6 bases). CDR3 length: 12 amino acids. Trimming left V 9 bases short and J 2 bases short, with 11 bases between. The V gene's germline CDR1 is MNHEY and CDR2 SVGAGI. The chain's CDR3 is CASSGQTYEQYF. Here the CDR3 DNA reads TGTGCCAGTTCAGGACAGACCTACGAGCAGTACTTC.

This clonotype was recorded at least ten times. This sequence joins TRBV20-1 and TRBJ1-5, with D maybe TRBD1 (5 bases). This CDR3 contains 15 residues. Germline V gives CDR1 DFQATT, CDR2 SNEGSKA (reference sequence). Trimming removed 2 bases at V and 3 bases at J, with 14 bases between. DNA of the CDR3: TGCAGTGCTAGACCTTCGGGGGTTAACAATCAGCCCCAGCATTTT. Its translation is CSARPSGVNNQPQHF.

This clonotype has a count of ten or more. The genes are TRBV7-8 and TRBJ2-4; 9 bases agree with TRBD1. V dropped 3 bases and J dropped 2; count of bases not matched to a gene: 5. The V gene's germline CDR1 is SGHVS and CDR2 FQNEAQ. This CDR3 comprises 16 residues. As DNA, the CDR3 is TGTGCCAGCAGCTTTTTACAGGGGGCAACCAAAAACATTCAGTACTTC. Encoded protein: CASSFLQGATKNIQYF.

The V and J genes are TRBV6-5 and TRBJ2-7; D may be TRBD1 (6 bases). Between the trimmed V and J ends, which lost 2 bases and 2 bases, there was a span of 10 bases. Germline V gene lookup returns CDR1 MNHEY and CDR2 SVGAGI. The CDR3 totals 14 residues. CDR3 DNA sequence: TGTGCCAGCAGTTACGGAGCAGGGGCCTACGAGCAGTACGTC. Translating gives CASSYGAGAYEQYV.

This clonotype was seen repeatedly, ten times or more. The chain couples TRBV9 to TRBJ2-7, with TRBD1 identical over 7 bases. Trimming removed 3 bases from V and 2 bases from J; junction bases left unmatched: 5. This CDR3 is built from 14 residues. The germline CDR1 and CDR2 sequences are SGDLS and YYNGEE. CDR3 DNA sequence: TGTGCCAGCAGCGATCCGGGACAGACCTACGAGCAGTACTTC. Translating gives CASSDPGQTYEQYF.

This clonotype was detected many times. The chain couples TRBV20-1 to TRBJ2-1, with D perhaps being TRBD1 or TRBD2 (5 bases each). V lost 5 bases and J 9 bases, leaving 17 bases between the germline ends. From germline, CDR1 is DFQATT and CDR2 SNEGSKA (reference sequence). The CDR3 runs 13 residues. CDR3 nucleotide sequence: TGCAGTGCTCCAGTACTCAACGGGGCTGAGCAGTTCTTC. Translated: CSAPVLNGAEQFF.

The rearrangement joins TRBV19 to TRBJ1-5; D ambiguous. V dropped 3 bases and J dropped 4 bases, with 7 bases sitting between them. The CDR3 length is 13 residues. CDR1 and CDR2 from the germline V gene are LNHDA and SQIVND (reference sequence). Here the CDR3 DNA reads TGTGCCAGTAGTATCGTCCTGAATCAGCCCCAGCATTTT. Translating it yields CASSIVLNQPQHF.